The clone carrying this T cell receptor (beta chain) has ten or more counts. Its antigen is still unknown. Germline loops: CDR1 DFQATT, CDR2 SNEGSKA (reference sequence). The CDR3 runs to 12 residues. Trimming pared 6 bases from V and 6 bases from J, leaving 12 bases between. TCRdb redid the calling of the reads with MiXCR, one entry per CDR3 protein. The sample shows approximately 310,000 distinct CDR3 sequences, around 25% of them seen only once. This record belongs to a study of T cell repertoires in cytomegalovirus infection. Study-wide results and caveats: Dominating the ex vivo response were HLA-C-restricted CMV-specific TCR beta clonotypes. Based on cumulative public TCR beta family frequency, carriers of CMV plus the relevant HLA were identified.

The source is a human donor in good health (CMV status not recorded). Some clones in this sample may be carry-over from other donors' samples. The chain carries TRBV20-1 and TRBJ2-4, with TRBD1 as a possible D gene (5 bases). The input for sequencing was cultured PBMCs, taken from culture after CMV antigen stimulation. In DNA, the CDR3 is TGCAGTGCCGCGACAGAGAGAAACATTCAGTACTTC. Protein product: CSAATERNIQYF.